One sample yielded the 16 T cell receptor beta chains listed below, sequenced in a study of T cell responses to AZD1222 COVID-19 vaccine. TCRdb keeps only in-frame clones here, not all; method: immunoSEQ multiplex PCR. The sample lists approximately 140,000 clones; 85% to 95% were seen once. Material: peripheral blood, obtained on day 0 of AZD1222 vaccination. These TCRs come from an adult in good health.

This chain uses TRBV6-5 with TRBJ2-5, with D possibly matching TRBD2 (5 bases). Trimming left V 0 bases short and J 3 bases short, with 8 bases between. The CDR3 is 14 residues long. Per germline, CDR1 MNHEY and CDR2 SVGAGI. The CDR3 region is CASSYSRAKETQYF. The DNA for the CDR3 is TGTGCCAGCAGTTACTCGAGGGCCAAAGAGACCCAGTACTTC.

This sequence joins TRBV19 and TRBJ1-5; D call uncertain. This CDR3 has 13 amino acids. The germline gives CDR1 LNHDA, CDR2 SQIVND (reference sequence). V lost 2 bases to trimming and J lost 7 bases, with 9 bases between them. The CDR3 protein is CASSITRKQPQHF. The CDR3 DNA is TGTGCCAGTAGTATAACGAGGAAGCAGCCCCAGCATTTT.

CDR3 DNA: TGTGCCAGCAGTTACCCTAAGGGACTAGCGGGACGAGAGACCCAGTACTTC. Translation gives CASSYPKGLAGRETQYF. The chain combines TRBV6-2 or TRBV6-3 with TRBJ2-5; 13 nucleotides align to TRBD2. The junction had 7 bases not matched to a gene; V was cut back by 2 bases and J by 4 bases. The V gene's germline CDR1 is MNHEY and CDR2 SVGEGT. This CDR3 has 17 amino acids.

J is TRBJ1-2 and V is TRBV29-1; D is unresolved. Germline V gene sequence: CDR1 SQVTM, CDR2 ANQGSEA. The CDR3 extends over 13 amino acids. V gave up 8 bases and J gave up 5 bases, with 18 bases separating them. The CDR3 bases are TGCAGCCTGAGGAAGGGCTCGGGGTATGGCTACACCTTC. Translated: CSLRKGSGYGYTF.

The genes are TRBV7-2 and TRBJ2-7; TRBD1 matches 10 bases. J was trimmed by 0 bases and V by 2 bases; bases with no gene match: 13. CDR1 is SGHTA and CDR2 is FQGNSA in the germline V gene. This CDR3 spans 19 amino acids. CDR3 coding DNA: TGTGCCAGCAGCTTACATGGGGACAGGGGATCTTCGACCTCCTACGAGCAGTACTTC. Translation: CASSLHGDRGSSTSYEQYF.

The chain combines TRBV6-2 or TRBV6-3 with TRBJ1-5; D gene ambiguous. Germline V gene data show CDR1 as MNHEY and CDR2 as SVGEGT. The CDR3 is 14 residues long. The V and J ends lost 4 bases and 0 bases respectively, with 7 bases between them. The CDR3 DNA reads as TGTGCCAGCAGTTTTAGAAATAGCAATCAGCCCCAGCATTTT. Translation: CASSFRNSNQPQHF.

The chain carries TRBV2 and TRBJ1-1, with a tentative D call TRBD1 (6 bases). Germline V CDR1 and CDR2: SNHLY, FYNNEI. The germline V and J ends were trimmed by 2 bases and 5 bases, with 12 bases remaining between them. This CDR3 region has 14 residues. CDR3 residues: CASSEWGGGTEAFF. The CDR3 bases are TGTGCCAGCAGTGAATGGGGGGGCGGGACTGAAGCTTTCTTT. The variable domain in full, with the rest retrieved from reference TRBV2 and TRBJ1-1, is EPEVTQTPSHQVTQMGQEVILRCVPISNHLYFYWYRQILGQKVEFLVSFYNNEISEKSEIFDDQFSVERPDGSNFTLKIRSTKLEDSAMYFCASSEWGGGTEAFFGQGTRLTVV.

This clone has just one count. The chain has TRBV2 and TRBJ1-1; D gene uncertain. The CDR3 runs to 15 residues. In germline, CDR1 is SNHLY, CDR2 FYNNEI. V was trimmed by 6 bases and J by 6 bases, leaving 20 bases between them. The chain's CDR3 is CASRAFTSAESEAFF. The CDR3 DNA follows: TGTGCCAGCAGGGCCTTTACATCAGCCGAGTCTGAAGCTTTCTTT.

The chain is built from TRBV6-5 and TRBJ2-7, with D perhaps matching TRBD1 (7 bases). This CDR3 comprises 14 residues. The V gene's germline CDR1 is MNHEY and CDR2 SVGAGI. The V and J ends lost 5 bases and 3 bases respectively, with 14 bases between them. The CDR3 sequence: CASSIGGGSYEQYF. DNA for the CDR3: TGTGCCAGCAGTATTGGAGGGGGCAGCTACGAGCAGTACTTC.

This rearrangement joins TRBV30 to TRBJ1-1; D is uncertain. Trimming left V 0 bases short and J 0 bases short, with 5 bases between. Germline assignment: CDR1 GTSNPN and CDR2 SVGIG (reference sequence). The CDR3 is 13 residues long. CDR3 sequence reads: CAWSVGLNTEAFF. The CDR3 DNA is TGTGCCTGGAGTGTGGGCTTGAACACTGAAGCTTTCTTT.

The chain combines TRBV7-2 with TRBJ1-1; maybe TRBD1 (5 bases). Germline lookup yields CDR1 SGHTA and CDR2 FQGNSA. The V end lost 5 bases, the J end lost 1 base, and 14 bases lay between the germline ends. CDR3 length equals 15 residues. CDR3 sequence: CASSVLGTPNTEAFF. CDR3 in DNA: TGTGCCAGCAGCGTACTGGGGACTCCGAACACTGAAGCTTTCTTT.

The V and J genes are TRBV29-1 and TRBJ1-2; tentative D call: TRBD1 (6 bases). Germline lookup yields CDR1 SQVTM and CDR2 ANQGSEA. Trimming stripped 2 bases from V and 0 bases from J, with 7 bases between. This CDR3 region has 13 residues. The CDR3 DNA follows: TGCAGCGTTGAACGGGGGCCTAACTATGGCTACACCTTC. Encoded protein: CSVERGPNYGYTF.

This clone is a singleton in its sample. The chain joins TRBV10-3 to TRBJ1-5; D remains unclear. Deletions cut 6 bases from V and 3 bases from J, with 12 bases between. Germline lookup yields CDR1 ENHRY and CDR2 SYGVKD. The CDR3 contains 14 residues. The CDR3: CAISADGPNQPQHF. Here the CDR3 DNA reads TGTGCCATCAGCGCGGACGGCCCCAATCAGCCCCAGCATTTT.

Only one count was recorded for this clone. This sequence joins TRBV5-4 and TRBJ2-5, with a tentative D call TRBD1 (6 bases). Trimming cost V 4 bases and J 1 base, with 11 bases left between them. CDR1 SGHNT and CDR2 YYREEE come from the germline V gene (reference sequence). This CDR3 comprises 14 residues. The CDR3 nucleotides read TGTGCCAGCAGCAGGGACACTAGCCAAGAGACCCAGTACTTC. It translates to CASSRDTSQETQYF.

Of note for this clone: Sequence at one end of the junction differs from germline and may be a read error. CDR3 region: CASSQDRGRQMTF. The CDR3 coding sequence is TGTGCCAGCAGCCAAGATAGGGGTCGCCAGATGACTTTT. This chain connects TRBV14 to TRBJ1-1; the D gene is possibly TRBD1 (5 bases). The CDR3 is made up of 13 amino acids. CDR1 and CDR2 (germline): SGHDN, FVKESK.

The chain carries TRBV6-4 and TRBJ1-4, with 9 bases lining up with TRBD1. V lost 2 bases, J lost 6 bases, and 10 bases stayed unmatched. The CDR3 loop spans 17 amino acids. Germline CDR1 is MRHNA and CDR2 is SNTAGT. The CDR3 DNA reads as TGTGCCAGCAGTGACCCAAGACCGGGACAGGGAGATGAAAAACTGTTTTTT. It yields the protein CASSDPRPGQGDEKLFF.